A single sample is the source of the 32 T cell receptor beta chains below, sequenced in a study of breast tumors, draining lymph nodes, adjacent tissues. Axillary draining lymph nodes of breast cancer patients supplied the node samples. Each CDR3 protein is one row after TCRdb ran MiXCR on the multiplex PCR reads. Among 180,000 or so distinct CDR3 sequences listed, roughly 29% were seen once. The sample taken for sequencing was axillary lymph node tissue. The receptor source for this set is a female donor with breast cancer. Some clones in this sample may be carry-over from other donors' samples.

This clonotype was detected ten times or more. The genes are TRBV25-1 and TRBJ2-1; 7 positions match TRBD2. This CDR3 is 16 amino acids long. CDR1 and CDR2 (germline): MGHDK, SYGVNS. Trimming removed 5 bases from V and 8 bases from J; junction bases left unmatched: 15. In DNA, the CDR3 is TGTGCCAGCAGTCTTCGGGGAGGGACCAGGATCGATGAGCAGTTCTTC. Its protein product is CASSLRGGTRIDEQFF.

For the CDR3, the DNA is TGCAGTGCTAGACTAGCGGGGCATAGCACAGATACGCAGTATTTT. Protein product: CSARLAGHSTDTQYF. The rearrangement uses TRBV20-1 and TRBJ2-3; 9 bases match TRBD2. V trimming: 2 bases; J trimming: 0 bases; junction bases outside the gene matches: 3. There are 15 residues in the CDR3. Looked up from germline, CDR1 is DFQATT and CDR2 is SNEGSKA (reference sequence).

The gene calls are TRBV6-2 or TRBV6-3 and TRBJ1-5, with D maybe TRBD1 (5 bases). Germline loops: CDR1 MNHEY, CDR2 SVGEGT. Trimming removed 11 bases from V and 2 bases from J, with 16 bases in between. The CDR3 sequence is 14 residues long. CDR3: CACNEAGGNQPQHF. The CDR3 DNA is TGTGCCTGCAACGAGGCGGGGGGCAATCAGCCCCAGCATTTT.

On this clonotype itself: With a much larger clone just one base away, this may be a read error. The chain uses TRBV20-1 and TRBJ2-3; the D is unclear. V dropped 3 bases and J dropped 2 bases, with 15 bases sitting between them. CDR1 DFQATT and CDR2 SNEGSKA come from the germline V gene (reference sequence). This CDR3 is built from 15 residues. CDR3: CSASWPPTNTDTQYF. Here the CDR3 DNA reads TGCAGTGCTAGCTGGCCTCCCACCAACACAGATACGCAGTATTTT.

This clonotype is medium-sized by share. This chain joins TRBV15 and TRBJ1-6; D gene ambiguous. The CDR3 consists of 13 residues. The V gene's germline CDR1 is LNHNV and CDR2 YYDKDF (reference sequence). V dropped 5 bases and J dropped 7 bases, with 9 bases sitting between them. This CDR3 is CATSGGRNSPLHF. The CDR3 nucleotides are TGTGCCACCAGCGGTGGGAGAAATTCACCCCTCCACTTT.

This clonotype was seen many times. V is TRBV12-3 or TRBV12-4 and J is TRBJ2-3; D unresolved. The CDR3 contains 14 residues. The V and J ends lost 4 bases and 3 bases respectively, with 11 bases between them. The CDR3 sequence is CASSSTTLTDTQYF. CDR3 coding DNA: TGTGCCAGCAGTTCTACGACTCTAACAGATACGCAGTATTTT.

Concerning this clonotype: A much larger clonotype is one base distant, so this may be a read error. The chain couples TRBV6-6 to TRBJ1-4, with D maybe TRBD1 (5 bases). CDR3 length: 14 residues. Looked up from germline, CDR1 is MNHNY and CDR2 is SVGAGI (reference sequence). Between the trimmed V and J ends, which lost 5 bases and 8 bases, there was a span of 15 bases. CDR3: CASSPRERGEKLFF. The CDR3 DNA is TGTGCCAGCAGTCCCAGGGAGCGGGGAGAAAAACTGTTTTTT.

Details on this clonotype: The junction departs from germline at one end; a sequencing error may be responsible. The gene calls are TRBV19 and TRBJ1-1, with 7 bases lining up with TRBD1. Germline V gene data show CDR1 as LNHDA and CDR2 as SQIVND (reference sequence). This CDR3 has 14 residues. Here the CDR3 DNA reads TGCGCCAGTAGTAACCGACAGGGTCGGACTGAAGCTTTCTTT. This translates into CASSNRQGRTEAFF.

This clonotype has ten or more counts. The J gene is TRBJ2-7, the V gene TRBV30; D is unclear. Germline CDR1 GTSNPN, CDR2 SVGIG (reference sequence). The CDR3 extends over 11 amino acids. Trimming left V 1 base short and J 4 bases short, with 5 bases between. The CDR3 coding sequence is TGTGCCTGGAGTGGGTTGTACGAGCAGTACTTC. It codes for CAWSGLYEQYF.

Turning to this clonotype: A much bigger clone sits one base away, suggesting this may be a read error. The rearrangement links TRBV12-3 or TRBV12-4 to TRBJ2-3; D call uncertain. The CDR3 runs 14 residues. CDR3 loop: CASSRASLTDAQYF. The DNA of the CDR3 is TGTGCCAGCAGCCGGGCTTCCCTTACAGATGCGCAGTATTTT.

As concerns this clonotype: This may come from a read error, since a much larger clone is one base off. The V gene is TRBV6-6, the J gene TRBJ2-6; D remains unclear. The CDR3 is 16 residues long. V was shortened by 4 bases and J by 0 bases, with 10 bases between the two germline ends. Germline values: CDR1 MNHNY, CDR2 SVGAGI (reference sequence). The CDR3 reads CASSCSLVSGANVLTF. DNA of the CDR3: TGTGCCAGCAGTTGCTCATTAGTCTCTGGGGCCAACGTCCTGACTTTC.

This clonotype appeared many times. The chain couples TRBV20-1 to TRBJ2-7; 13 bases agree with TRBD2. J was trimmed by 10 bases and V by 6 bases; bases with no gene match: 12. Per germline, CDR1 DFQATT and CDR2 SNEGSKA (reference sequence). This CDR3 is built from 14 residues. In DNA form, the CDR3 reads TGCAGTGCCCCCAGGACTAGCGGGGGCAATAAACAGTACTTC. Protein: CSAPRTSGGNKQYF.

On this clonotype: This may stem from a read error, because a much larger clone lies one nucleotide away. This chain links TRBV6-1 with TRBJ1-3; unclear D gene. Germline V gene data show CDR1 as MNHNS and CDR2 as SASEGT. The length of the CDR3 is 10 residues. V was clipped by 8 bases and J by 5 bases, with 4 bases between them. The CDR3 DNA is TGTGCCAGCCGACGAAACACCATATATTTT. It is translated as CASRRNTIYF.

J is TRBJ2-3 and V is TRBV7-9, with 14 positions matching TRBD2. Per germline, CDR1 SEHNR and CDR2 FQNEAQ (reference sequence). The length of the CDR3 is 19 residues. The V and J ends lost 5 bases and 7 bases, in that order; junction bases with no gene match: 17. CDR3 coding DNA: TGTGCCAGCAGCCTTGGCCGGGACAGACTAGCGGGGGGGGTTTATACGCAGTATTTT. Amino acids: CASSLGRDRLAGGVYTQYF.

The V call is TRBV5-1, the J call TRBJ2-1, with D possibly TRBD2 on 6 matching bases. This CDR3 comprises 16 residues. Germline V gene sequence: CDR1 SGHRS, CDR2 YFSETQ. V shed 4 bases and J shed 5 bases, with 19 bases lying between them. The chain's CDR3 is CASSVGRPSNHNEQFF. In DNA form, the CDR3 reads TGCGCCAGCAGCGTGGGGAGGCCTTCGAACCACAATGAGCAGTTCTTC.

This clonotype has at least ten counts. V and J are TRBV5-1 and TRBJ2-3, with unresolved D. The CDR3 extends over 15 amino acids. The V end lost 6 bases, the J end lost 6 bases, and 20 bases lay between the germline ends. Germline-derived CDR1 and CDR2 are SGHRS and YFSETQ. Written as DNA, the CDR3 is TGCGCCAGCACCCTGGGTAATAGCCGCCCCGATACGCAGTATTTT. Amino acid sequence: CASTLGNSRPDTQYF.

This clonotype was detected ten times or more. The rearrangement uses TRBV20-1 and TRBJ2-7; 10 positions match TRBD2. V trimming: 6 bases; J trimming: 5 bases; junction bases outside the gene matches: 13. Germline-derived CDR1 and CDR2 are DFQATT and SNEGSKA (reference sequence). The CDR3 sequence is 15 residues long. The CDR3 sequence is CSARGLAIGGDEQYF. The CDR3 bases are TGCAGTGCCCGGGGACTAGCGATCGGGGGTGACGAGCAGTACTTC.

This clonotype was recorded at least ten times. The V call is TRBV5-8, the J call TRBJ2-3; D remains unclear. Germline lookup yields CDR1 SGHTS and CDR2 YDEGEE. This CDR3 spans 11 amino acids. The V end was cut by 4 bases, the J end by 0 bases, with 0 bases between. The CDR3 sequence is CASSSTDTQYF. The CDR3 nucleotides are TGTGCCAGCAGCAGCACAGATACGCAGTATTTT.

This clonotype was counted ten times or more. V gene TRBV7-9 combines with J gene TRBJ2-2; D is possibly TRBD2 (6 bases). The V end lost 2 bases, the J end lost 0 bases, and 7 bases lay between the germline ends. Looked up from germline, CDR1 is SEHNR and CDR2 is FQNEAQ (reference sequence). The CDR3 sequence is 15 residues long. DNA of the CDR3: TGTGCCAGCAGCTTATGGGAGGCGAACACCGGGGAGCTGTTTTTT. Protein product: CASSLWEANTGELFF.

The CDR3 DNA follows: TGTGCCCGCGGCTCAACGACAGGGGTGGGTTCACCCCTCCACTTT. Its translation: CARGSTTGVGSPLHF. The chain links TRBV11-2 to TRBJ1-6; 8 bases are a match to TRBD1. V dropped 11 bases and J dropped 9; count of bases not matched to a gene: 15. There are 15 residues in the CDR3. Germline CDR1 SGHAT, CDR2 FQNNGV.

Note on this clonotype: One end of the junction is discordant with germline, which a read error may explain. This chain links TRBV6-5 with TRBJ1-3, with a tentative D call TRBD1 (5 bases). The CDR3 is 15 residues long. The germline V gene encodes CDR1 MNHEY and CDR2 SVGAGI. DNA for the CDR3: TGTGCCAGCAGTCACTCGCCGGGGGCTGGAAACACCATATATTTT. Amino acid sequence: CASSHSPGAGNTIYF.

This clonotype has just one count. The conserved final phenylalanine or tryptophan is absent from the CDR3, which likely points to a read error. This chain uses TRBV7-9 with TRBJ2-6; D not certain. The CDR3 runs to 14 residues. Germline CDR1 SEHNR, CDR2 FQNEAQ (reference sequence). V was trimmed by 11 bases and J by 0 bases, leaving 11 bases between them. CDR3 DNA sequence: TGTGCCTTCCCAGAGGACTCTGGGGCCAACGTCCTGACTCAC. It yields the protein CAFPEDSGANVLTH.

This clonotype was counted ten times or more. The chain uses TRBV7-2 and TRBJ2-3; D uncertain. This CDR3 is 14 amino acids long. Germline assignment: CDR1 SGHTA and CDR2 FQGNSA. Trimming removed 1 base at V and 4 bases at J, with 9 bases between. The CDR3 DNA follows: TGTGCCAGCAGCTTAGTGAGTGGGGCAGATACGCAGTATTTT. This translates into CASSLVSGADTQYF.

Ten or more counts support this clonotype. V usage is TRBV7-2 and J usage is TRBJ1-5; D possibly corresponds to TRBD1 (6 bases). Per germline, CDR1 SGHTA and CDR2 FQGNSA. V dropped 1 base and J dropped 2 bases, with 12 bases sitting between them. This CDR3 has 16 amino acids. The CDR3 DNA sequence: TGTGCCAGCAGCTTAGGGGGAGGGGGAGGCAATCAGCCCCAGCATTTT. The encoded protein is CASSLGGGGGNQPQHF.

Many counts were recorded for this clonotype. The J gene is TRBJ1-3, the V gene TRBV7-9; D is undetermined. Germline V gene data show CDR1 as SEHNR and CDR2 as FQNEAQ (reference sequence). The CDR3 is 13 residues long. Between the trimmed V and J ends, which lost 2 bases and 7 bases, there was a span of 9 bases. The CDR3 DNA is TGTGCCAGCAGCTTAAACAACGGGAACACCATATATTTT. It encodes CASSLNNGNTIYF.

This chain joins TRBV7-8 and TRBJ1-1; 8 bases align to TRBD1. The CDR3 consists of 13 residues. The V gene's germline CDR1 is SGHVS and CDR2 FQNEAQ. The V gene end was trimmed by 8 bases and the J gene end by 6 bases; junction bases not matched to a gene: 8. This CDR3 is CASGSDRVAEAFF. The DNA for the CDR3 is TGTGCCAGCGGCTCGGACAGGGTGGCTGAAGCTTTCTTT.

In this sample, this clonotype turned up many times. This chain links TRBV29-1 with TRBJ2-7; possible D gene TRBD2, 7 bases. The CDR3 runs 13 residues. The germline gives CDR1 SQVTM, CDR2 ANQGSEA. Trimming cost V 4 bases and J 3 bases, with 13 bases left between them. The CDR3 loop is CSVGGGLRYEQYF. In DNA form, the CDR3 reads TGCAGCGTTGGGGGGGGCCTTCGCTACGAGCAGTACTTC.

This clonotype was detected only a few times. V gene TRBV7-9 combines with J gene TRBJ2-3, with TRBD2 matching 15 bases. Germline CDR1 reads SEHNR; CDR2 reads FQNEAQ (reference sequence). The CDR3 covers 15 residues. V lost 5 bases and J lost 6; bases outside the gene matches: 3. CDR3 region: CASSGLAGGGDTQYF. The CDR3 bases are TGTGCCAGCAGCGGACTAGCGGGGGGGGGGGATACGCAGTATTTT.

The sample holds many counts of this clonotype. The J gene is TRBJ1-2, the V gene TRBV7-2; the match to TRBD1 covers 7 bases. The germline CDR1 and CDR2 sequences are SGHTA and FQGNSA. This CDR3 contains 15 residues. V lost 5 bases, J lost 4 bases, and 10 bases stayed unmatched. The CDR3 loop is CASSQGVGGTYGYTF. CDR3 nucleotide sequence: TGTGCCAGCAGCCAGGGGGTTGGGGGAACCTATGGCTACACCTTC.

The sample holds many counts of this clonotype. The CDR3 nucleotides read TGCGCCAGCAGCTTGGGGGACGGAAACTACAATGAGCAGTTCTTC. Encoded protein: CASSLGDGNYNEQFF. V and J are TRBV5-1 and TRBJ2-1, with D possibly being TRBD1 or TRBD2 (5 bases each). The ends were cut back, 0 bases at V and 3 bases at J, with 10 bases in the middle. This CDR3 has 15 amino acids. The germline V gene has CDR1 SGHRS and CDR2 YFSETQ.

This chain connects TRBV9 to TRBJ2-3, with 8 bases identical to TRBD2. The V and J ends lost 3 bases and 0 bases, in that order; junction bases with no gene match: 15. CDR3 length equals 19 residues. Per the germline V gene, CDR1 is SGDLS and CDR2 is YYNGEE. CDR3 in DNA: TGTGCCAGCAGCGCAGTGAGCGGCGGGGGGCCCAGAAGCACAGATACGCAGTATTTT. Its protein is CASSAVSGGGPRSTDTQYF.

This clonotype was counted a few times. The V gene is TRBV10-1, the J gene TRBJ2-1; 15 nucleotides match TRBD2. Germline CDR1 and CDR2: WNHNN and SYGVQD (reference sequence). V was clipped by 2 bases and J by 11 bases; unmatched bases: 10. This CDR3 region has 17 residues. CDR3: CASSEAGLAGGPPKQFF. CDR3 nucleotides: TGCGCCAGCAGTGAGGCGGGACTAGCGGGAGGCCCCCCCAAGCAGTTCTTC.